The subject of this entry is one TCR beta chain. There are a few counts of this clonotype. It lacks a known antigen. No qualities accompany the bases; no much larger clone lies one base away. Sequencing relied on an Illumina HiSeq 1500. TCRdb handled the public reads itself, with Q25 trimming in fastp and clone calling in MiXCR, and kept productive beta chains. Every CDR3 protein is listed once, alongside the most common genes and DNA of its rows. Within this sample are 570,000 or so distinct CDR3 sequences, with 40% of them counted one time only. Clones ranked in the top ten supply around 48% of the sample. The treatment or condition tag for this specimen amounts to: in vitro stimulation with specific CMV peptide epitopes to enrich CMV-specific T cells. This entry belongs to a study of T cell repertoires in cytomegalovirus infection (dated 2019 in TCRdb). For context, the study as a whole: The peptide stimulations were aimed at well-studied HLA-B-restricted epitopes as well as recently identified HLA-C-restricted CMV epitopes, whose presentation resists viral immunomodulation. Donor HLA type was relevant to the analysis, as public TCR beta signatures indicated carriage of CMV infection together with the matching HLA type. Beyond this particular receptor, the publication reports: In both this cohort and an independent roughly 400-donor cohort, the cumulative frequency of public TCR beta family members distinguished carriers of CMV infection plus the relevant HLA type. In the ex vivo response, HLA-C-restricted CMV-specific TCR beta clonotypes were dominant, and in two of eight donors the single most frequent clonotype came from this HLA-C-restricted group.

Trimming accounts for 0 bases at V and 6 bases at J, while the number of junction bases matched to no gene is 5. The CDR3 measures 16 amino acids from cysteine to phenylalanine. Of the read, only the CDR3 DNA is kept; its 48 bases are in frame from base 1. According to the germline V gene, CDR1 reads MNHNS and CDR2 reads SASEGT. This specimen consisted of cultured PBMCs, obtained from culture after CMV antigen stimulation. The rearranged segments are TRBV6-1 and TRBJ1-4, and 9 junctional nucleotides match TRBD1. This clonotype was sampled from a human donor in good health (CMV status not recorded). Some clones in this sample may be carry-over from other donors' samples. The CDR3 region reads CASSEAPGTGHEKLFF. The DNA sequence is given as TGTGCCAGCAGTGAAGCGCCTGGGACAGGGCATGAAAAACTGTTTTTT.